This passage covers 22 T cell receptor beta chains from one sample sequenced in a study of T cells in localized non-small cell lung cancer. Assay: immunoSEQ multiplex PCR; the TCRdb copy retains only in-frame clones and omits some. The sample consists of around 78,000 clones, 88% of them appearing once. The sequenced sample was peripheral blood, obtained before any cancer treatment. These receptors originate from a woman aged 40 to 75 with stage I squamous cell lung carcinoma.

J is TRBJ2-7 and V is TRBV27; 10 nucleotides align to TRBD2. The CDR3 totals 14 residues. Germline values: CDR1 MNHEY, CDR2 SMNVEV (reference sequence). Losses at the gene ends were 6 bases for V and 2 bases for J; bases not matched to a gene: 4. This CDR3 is CASSLAGGAYEQYF. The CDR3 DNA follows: TGTGCCAGCAGCTTAGCGGGGGGTGCCTACGAGCAGTACTTC.

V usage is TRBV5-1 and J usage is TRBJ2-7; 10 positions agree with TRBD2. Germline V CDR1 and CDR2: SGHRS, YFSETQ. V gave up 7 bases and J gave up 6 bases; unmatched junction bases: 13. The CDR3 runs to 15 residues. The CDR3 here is CASQAAAGGPGEQYF. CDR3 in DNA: TGCGCCAGCCAAGCAGCAGCGGGGGGGCCGGGCGAGCAGTACTTC.

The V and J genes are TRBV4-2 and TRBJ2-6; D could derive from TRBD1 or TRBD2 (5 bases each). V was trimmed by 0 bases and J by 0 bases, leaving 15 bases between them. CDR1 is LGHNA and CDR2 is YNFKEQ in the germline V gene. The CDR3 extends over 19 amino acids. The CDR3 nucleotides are TGTGCCAGCAGCCAAGAAGTAGGGACGGCGGACTCTGGGGCCAACGTCCTGACTTTC. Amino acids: CASSQEVGTADSGANVLTF.

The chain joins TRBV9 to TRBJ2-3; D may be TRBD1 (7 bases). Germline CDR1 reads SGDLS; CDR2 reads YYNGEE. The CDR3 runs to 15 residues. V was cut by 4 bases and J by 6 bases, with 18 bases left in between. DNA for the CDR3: TGTGCCAGCAGCCCCGGGGGACAGAGTTTCGATACGCAGTATTTT. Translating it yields CASSPGGQSFDTQYF.

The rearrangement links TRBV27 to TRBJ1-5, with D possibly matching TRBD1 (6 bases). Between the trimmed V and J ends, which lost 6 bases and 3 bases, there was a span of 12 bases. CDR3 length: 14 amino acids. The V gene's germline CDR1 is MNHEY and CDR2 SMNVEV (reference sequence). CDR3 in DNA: TGTGCCAGCAGAACACAGGGTTCCAATCAGCCCCAGCATTTT. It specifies CASRTQGSNQPQHF.

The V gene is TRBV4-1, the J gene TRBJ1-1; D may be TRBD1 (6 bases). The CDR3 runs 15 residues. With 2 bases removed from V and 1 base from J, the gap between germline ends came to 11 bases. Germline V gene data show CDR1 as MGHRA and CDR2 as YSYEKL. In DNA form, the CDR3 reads TGCGCCAGCAGCCAACTTCGGACAGCGAACACTGAAGCTTTCTTT. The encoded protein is CASSQLRTANTEAFF.

The CDR3 is CASNPGPDVYEQYF. CDR3 DNA sequence: TGTGCCAGCAACCCGGGGCCGGATGTCTACGAGCAGTACTTC. The rearrangement uses TRBV6-1 and TRBJ2-7; D may match TRBD1 or TRBD2 (5 bases each). The CDR3 is 14 amino acids. Germline V CDR1 and CDR2: MNHNS, SASEGT. V was cut by 7 bases and J by 3 bases, with 16 bases left in between.

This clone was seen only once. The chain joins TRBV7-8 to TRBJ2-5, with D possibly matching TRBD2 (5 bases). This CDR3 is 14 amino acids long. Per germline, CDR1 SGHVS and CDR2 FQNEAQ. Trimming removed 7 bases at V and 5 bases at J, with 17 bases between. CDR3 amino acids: CASILRGVLETQYF. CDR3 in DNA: TGTGCCAGCATCCTCCGGGGAGTCCTGGAGACCCAGTACTTC.

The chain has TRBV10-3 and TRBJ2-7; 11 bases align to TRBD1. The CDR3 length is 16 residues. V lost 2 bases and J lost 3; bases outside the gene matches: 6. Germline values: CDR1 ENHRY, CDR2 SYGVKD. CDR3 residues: CAISEPGTGGGYEQYF. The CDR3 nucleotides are TGTGCCATCAGTGAGCCCGGGACAGGGGGTGGCTACGAGCAGTACTTC.

The CDR3 DNA reads TGTGCCAGCAGTGGGAGCGCGGACCCCAACAATGAGCAGTTCTTC. As protein: CASSGSADPNNEQFF. The genes are TRBV2 and TRBJ2-1, with D unclear. Trimming shortened V by 4 bases and J by 5 bases, and 15 bases separated the two germline ends. Germline CDR1 and CDR2: SNHLY and FYNNEI. The CDR3 runs 15 residues.

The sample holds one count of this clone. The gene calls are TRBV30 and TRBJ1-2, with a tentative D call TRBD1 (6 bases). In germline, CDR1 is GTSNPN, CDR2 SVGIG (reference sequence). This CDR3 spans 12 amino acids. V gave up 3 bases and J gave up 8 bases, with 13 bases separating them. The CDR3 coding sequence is TGTGCCTGGAGGGTACAGGGCCGGGGCTACACCTTC. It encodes CAWRVQGRGYTF.

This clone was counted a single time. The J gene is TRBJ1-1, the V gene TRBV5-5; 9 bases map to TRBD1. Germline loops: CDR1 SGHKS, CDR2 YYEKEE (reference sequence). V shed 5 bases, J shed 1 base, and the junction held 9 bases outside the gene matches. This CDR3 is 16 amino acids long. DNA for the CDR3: TGTGCCAGCAGACTTGGGACAGGGCTCGCGAACACTGAAGCTTTCTTT. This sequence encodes CASRLGTGLANTEAFF.

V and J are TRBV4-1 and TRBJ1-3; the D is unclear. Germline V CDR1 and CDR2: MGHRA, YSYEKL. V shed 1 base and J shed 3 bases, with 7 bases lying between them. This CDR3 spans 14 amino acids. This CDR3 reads CASSQGYSGNTIYF. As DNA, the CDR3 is TGCGCCAGCAGCCAAGGCTACAGTGGAAACACCATATATTTT.

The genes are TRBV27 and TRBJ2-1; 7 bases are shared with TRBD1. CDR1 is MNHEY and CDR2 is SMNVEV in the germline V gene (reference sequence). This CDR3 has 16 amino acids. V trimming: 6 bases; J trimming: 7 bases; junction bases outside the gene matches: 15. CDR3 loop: CASRGLWQGVRNEQFF. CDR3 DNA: TGTGCCAGCAGGGGTCTGTGGCAGGGGGTGCGTAATGAGCAGTTCTTC.

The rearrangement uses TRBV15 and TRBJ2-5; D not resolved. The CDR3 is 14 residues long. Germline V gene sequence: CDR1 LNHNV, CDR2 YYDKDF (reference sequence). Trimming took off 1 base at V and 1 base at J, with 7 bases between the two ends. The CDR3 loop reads CATSRVNLQETQYF. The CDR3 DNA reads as TGTGCCACCAGCAGAGTTAACCTCCAAGAGACCCAGTACTTC.

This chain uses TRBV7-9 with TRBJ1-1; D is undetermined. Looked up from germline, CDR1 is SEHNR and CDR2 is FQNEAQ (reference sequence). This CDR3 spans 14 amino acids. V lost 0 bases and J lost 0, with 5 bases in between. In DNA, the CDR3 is TGTGCCAGCAGCTTAGCGGCCATGAACACTGAAGCTTTCTTT. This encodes CASSLAAMNTEAFF.

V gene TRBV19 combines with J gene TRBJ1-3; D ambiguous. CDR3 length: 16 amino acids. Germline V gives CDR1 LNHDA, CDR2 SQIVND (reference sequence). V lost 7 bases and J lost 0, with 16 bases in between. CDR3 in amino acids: CASTQLAGLSGNTIYF. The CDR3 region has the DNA TGTGCCAGTACCCAATTGGCAGGACTCTCTGGAAACACCATATATTTT.

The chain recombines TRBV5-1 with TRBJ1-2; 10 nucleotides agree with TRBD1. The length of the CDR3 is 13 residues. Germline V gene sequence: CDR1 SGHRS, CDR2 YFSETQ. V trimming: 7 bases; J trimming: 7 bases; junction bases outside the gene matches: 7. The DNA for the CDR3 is TGCGCCAGCTTCGGACAGGGGGGAGTTGGCTACACCTTC. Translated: CASFGQGGVGYTF.

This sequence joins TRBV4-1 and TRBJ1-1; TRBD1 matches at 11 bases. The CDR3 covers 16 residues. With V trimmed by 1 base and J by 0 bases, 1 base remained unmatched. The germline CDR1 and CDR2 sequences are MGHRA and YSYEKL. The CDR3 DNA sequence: TGCGCCAGCAGCCAAGGGACAGGGGGCATGAACACTGAAGCTTTCTTT. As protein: CASSQGTGGMNTEAFF.

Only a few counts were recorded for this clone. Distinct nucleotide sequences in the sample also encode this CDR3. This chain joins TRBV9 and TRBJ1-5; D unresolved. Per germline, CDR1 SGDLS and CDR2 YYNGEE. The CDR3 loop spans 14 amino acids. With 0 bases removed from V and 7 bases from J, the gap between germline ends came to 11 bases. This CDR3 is CASSVGGYEQPQHF. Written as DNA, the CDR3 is TGTGCCAGCAGCGTAGGAGGGTACGAACAGCCCCAGCATTTT.

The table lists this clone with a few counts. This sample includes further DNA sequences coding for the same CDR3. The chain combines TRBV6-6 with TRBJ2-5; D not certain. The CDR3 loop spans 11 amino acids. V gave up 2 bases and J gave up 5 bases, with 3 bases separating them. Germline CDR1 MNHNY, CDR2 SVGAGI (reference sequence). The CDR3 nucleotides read TGTGCCAGCAGTTACCTTGAGACCCAGTACTTC. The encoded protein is CASSYLETQYF.

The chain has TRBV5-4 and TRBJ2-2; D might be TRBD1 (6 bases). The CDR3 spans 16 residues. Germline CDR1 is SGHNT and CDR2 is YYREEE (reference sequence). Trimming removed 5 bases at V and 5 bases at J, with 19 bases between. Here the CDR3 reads CASSYTGLVPTGELFF. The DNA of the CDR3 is TGTGCCAGCAGTTACACAGGGTTAGTGCCGACCGGGGAGCTGTTTTTT.